A single sample is the source of the 10 T cell receptor beta chains below, sequenced in a study of control samples from healthy donors and cancer patients. TCRdb keeps only in-frame clones here, not all; method: immunoSEQ multiplex PCR. This sample has about 100,000 clones; about 90% occur once, and the top ten carry 15% to 20%. Sequenced material: blood. These receptor sequences come from a woman aged 50 to 60 in good health.

This clone has more than one count but fewer than ten. The J gene is TRBJ2-7, the V gene TRBV4-3; perhaps TRBD2 as D (6 bases). The CDR3 sequence is 19 residues long. V lost 1 base to trimming and J lost 1 base, with 23 bases between them. The germline CDR1 and CDR2 sequences are LGHNA and YSLEER. CDR3 in DNA: TGCGCCAGCAGCCAAGGTATGGAGGGGCTATTAGGAGCATCCTACGAGCAGTACGTC. Translating gives CASSQGMEGLLGASYEQYV.

The chain links TRBV4-3 to TRBJ2-1; 7 positions agree with TRBD2. Losses at the gene ends were 6 bases for V and 4 bases for J; bases not matched to a gene: 6. This CDR3 contains 14 residues. Germline V CDR1 and CDR2: LGHNA, YSLEER. The CDR3 DNA reads TGCGCCAGCAGTCGTCTAGCGGTATACAATGAGCAGTTCTTC. As protein: CASSRLAVYNEQFF.

This chain connects TRBV7-9 to TRBJ2-3; D gene uncertain. Trimming took 8 bases from V and 2 from J, leaving 5 bases between them. CDR1 and CDR2 from the germline V gene are SEHNR and FQNEAQ (reference sequence). The CDR3 length is 11 residues. The CDR3 protein is CASETTDTQYF. DNA for the CDR3: TGTGCCAGCGAAACCACAGATACGCAGTATTTT.

This clone is a singleton in its sample. The V and J genes are TRBV7-9 and TRBJ2-5; D might be TRBD1 or TRBD2, each matching 6 bases. Germline V lookup: CDR1 SEHNR, CDR2 FQNEAQ (reference sequence). This CDR3 region has 16 residues. V was pared by 4 bases and J by 1 base, with 16 bases between. The CDR3 DNA reads as TGTGCCAGCAGCTCCAAGGGGGGTAGTAGCCAAGAGACCCAGTACTTC. The encoded protein is CASSSKGGSSQETQYF.

V gene TRBV19 combines with J gene TRBJ2-7, with 9 bases aligning to TRBD1. V lost 3 bases, J lost 6 bases, and 6 bases stayed unmatched. Germline-derived CDR1 and CDR2 are LNHDA and SQIVND (reference sequence). This CDR3 has 14 amino acids. In DNA form, the CDR3 reads TGTGCCAGTAGTATGGGAGGACAGGGGTCCGAGCAGTACTTC. Its translation is CASSMGGQGSEQYF.

This clone came up once. The V and J genes are TRBV25-1 and TRBJ2-1, with D unclear. The CDR3 spans 12 residues. Looked up from germline, CDR1 is MGHDK and CDR2 is SYGVNS. The V end was cut by 3 bases, the J end by 6 bases, with 6 bases between. The CDR3: CASSDFLNEQFF. The CDR3 coding sequence is TGTGCCAGCAGTGATTTTCTCAATGAGCAGTTCTTC.

The gene calls are TRBV10-3 and TRBJ2-3, with D unresolved. V was clipped by 4 bases and J by 1 base, with 12 bases between them. Germline V gene sequence: CDR1 ENHRY, CDR2 SYGVKD. The CDR3 covers 15 residues. The CDR3 DNA sequence: TGTGCCATCAGTGCTGAGGCCCGAGGCACAGATACGCAGTATTTT. Translation: CAISAEARGTDTQYF.

This chain uses TRBV18 with TRBJ1-6, with 7 bases identical to TRBD1. The CDR3 runs to 13 residues. J lost 8 bases, V lost 6 bases, and 4 bases had no gene match. The germline gives CDR1 KGHSH, CDR2 LQKENI. The CDR3 loop reads CASSRQGYSPLHF. CDR3 bases: TGTGCCAGCTCGCGACAGGGTTATTCACCCCTCCACTTT.

V gene TRBV6-5 combines with J gene TRBJ1-2, with TRBD1 identical over 8 bases. Germline-derived CDR1 and CDR2 are MNHEY and SVGAGI. The CDR3 loop spans 16 amino acids. J lost 5 bases, V lost 2 bases, and 10 bases had no gene match. The CDR3: CASSYGQGAQGYGYTF. In DNA form, the CDR3 reads TGTGCCAGCAGTTACGGGCAGGGGGCCCAGGGATATGGCTACACCTTC.

The genes are TRBV30 and TRBJ2-1; 8 bases map to TRBD2. The CDR3 consists of 15 residues. V shed 5 bases and J 0 bases; nucleotides not matched to a gene: 6. From germline, CDR1 is GTSNPN and CDR2 SVGIG (reference sequence). CDR3 coding DNA: TGTGCCTGGGAGCTTCTAGCGGGCTCCTACAATGAGCAGTTCTTC. Its translation is CAWELLAGSYNEQFF.